The 9 T cell receptor delta chains below were found in one sample sequenced in a study of γδ T cells in repeated Plasmodium falciparum infection. Vgamma9/Vdelta2+ and Vdelta2-negative gammadelta T cells were flow-sorted from PBMC for bulk sequencing. TCRdb ran CATT on the multiplex PCR reads. This repertoire shows around 57,000 delta-chain clones, around 1.7% found once; its top ten account for approximately 15%. The material sequenced was gamma-delta T cells from blood. The receptors originated from a pool of human donors (malaria-infected and uninfected, not separated).

This clone was detected a few times. The TCRdb protein, from a much larger clone, departs from this DNA's translation at residue 5, likely by read error; the protein shown derives from the DNA. CDR3 sequence (DNA): TGTGCTCTTGGGGATCTAAATCCCAACTACTGGGGGTGGAGAACCGATAAACTCATCTTT. This gives the protein CALGDLNPNYWGWRTDKLIF. This chain links TRDV1 with TRDJ1, with 8 nucleotides matching TRDD3. CDR3 length: 20 amino acids. CDR1 is TSWWSYY and CDR2 is QGS in the germline V gene. V shed 3 bases, J shed 2 bases, and the junction held 20 bases outside the gene matches.

This clone has just a few counts. The protein recorded in TCRdb matches a much larger clone and deviates from this DNA's translation at residue 14, suggesting a read error; the protein here is obtained by translating the DNA. The rearrangement joins TRDV1 to TRDJ1; 8 positions match TRDD3. TCRdb does not report a J gene; here it was assigned by matching the DNA to germline references. Germline CDR1 TSWWSYY, CDR2 QGS. Trimming removed 0 bases from V and 7 bases from J; junction bases left unmatched: 19. This CDR3 has 19 amino acids. The CDR3 sequence: CALGELVPTGDKLMRKLIF. The DNA for the CDR3 is TGTGCTCTTGGGGAACTAGTACCTACGGGGGATAAATTAATGCGTAAACTCATCTTT.

This clone was seen a handful of times. This likely came from a read error, as a far larger clone is one base away. The same CDR3 can be traced to other DNA sequences in this sample. This chain links TRDV1 with TRDJ1; no definite D call. Since TCRdb gives no J gene, matching the DNA to germline was used here to assign it. CDR3 length: 16 residues. The ends were cut back, 3 bases at V and 0 bases at J, with 14 bases in the middle. Germline V lookup: CDR1 TSWWSYY, CDR2 QGS. This chain's CDR3 is CALGDPLTGYTDKLIF. The CDR3 coding sequence is TGTGCTCTTGGGGACCCGTTAACCGGGTACACCGATAAACTCATCTTT.

This clone was picked up a small number of times. Sequence at one end of the junction differs from germline and may be a read error. The sample holds other DNA sequences that translate to the same CDR3. The chain recombines TRDV1 with TRDJ1; TRDD2 is a possible D gene (6 bases). As TCRdb names no J gene, one was assigned here on the basis of a DNA match to germline. Germline V gives CDR1 TSWWSYY, CDR2 QGS. CDR3 length: 19 amino acids. CDR3 sequence (DNA): TGTGCTCTTGGGGACCCCTATCCTACAGCCCGGTGGTACACAGATAAACTCATCTTT. Translated, it gives CALGDPYPTARWYTDKLIF.

As regards this clone: The protein TCRdb gives is from a much larger clone and does not agree with this DNA's translation at residue 16, likely a read error; the protein shown here comes from the DNA. The chain is built from TRDV1 and TRDJ1; maybe TRDD3 (5 bases). CDR1 and CDR2 (germline): TSWWSYY, QGS. The CDR3 has 17 amino acids. CDR3 in DNA: TGTGCTCTTTTACCGAGCGGGGGTCCAGAGTACACCGATAAACTCACCTTT. Residues: CALLPSGGPEYTDKLTF.

This clone was seen repeatedly, ten times or more. In the same sample, other DNA sequences code for this CDR3. The chain carries TRDV1 and TRDJ1; 11 bases line up with TRDD3. V shed 8 bases and J 0 bases; nucleotides not matched to a gene: 20. The CDR3 spans 20 residues. The germline gives CDR1 TSWWSYY, CDR2 QGS. CDR3 bases: TGTGCTCTTTCCATCCTACACACCCTCTGGGGGATACCATACACCGATAAACTCATCTTT. It translates to CALSILHTLWGIPYTDKLIF.

A word on this clone: The likely explanation is a read error, given a far larger clone one base away. The same CDR3 can be traced to other DNA sequences in this sample. The gene calls are TRDV1 and TRDJ1; 11 bases are shared with TRDD3. CDR3 length equals 18 residues. Trimming removed 3 bases from V and 0 bases from J; junction bases left unmatched: 9. Germline CDR1 TSWWSYY, CDR2 QGS. CDR3 DNA: TGTGCTCTTGGGGAGCTTTACTGGGGGATAAGGTACACCGATAAACTCATCTTT. Encoded protein: CALGELYWGIRYTDKLIF.

Of note for this clone: This likely traces to a read error, being one base from a far larger clone. This CDR3 is also generated by other DNA sequences in the sample. V and J are TRDV1 and TRDJ1, with D tentatively TRDD3 (5 bases). Assignment of the J gene here rests on matching the DNA to germline, because TCRdb gives none. The CDR3 length is 22 residues. The V end lost 8 bases, the J end lost 2 bases, and 39 bases lay between the germline ends. Germline V gene lookup returns CDR1 TSWWSYY and CDR2 QGS. The DNA for the CDR3 is TGTGCTCTTAACAATTTAAGGGAGGCCTCCTGGAGCGGGGACGGAGGGACCGATAAACTCATCTTT. Residues: CALNNLREASWSGDGGTDKLIF.

A remark on this clone: A far larger clone is one nucleotide away, so this likely arose from a read error. The same CDR3 arises from other DNA sequences in this sample as well. The V call is TRDV1, the J call TRDJ1; tentatively, D is TRDD3 (6 bases). Matching the DNA to germline supplied the J gene, which TCRdb does not give. CDR1 is TSWWSYY, CDR2 QGS, per germline. The CDR3 spans 20 residues. The CDR3 region is CALGEQVGWGSYSYTDKLIF. CDR3 bases: TGTGCTCTTGGGGAACAAGTCGGTTGGGGGTCATACTCATACACCGACAAACTCATCTTT.